What follows is one T cell receptor beta chain and its context. This sample stems from a study of technical replicates of blood from a handful of donors. Here immunoSEQ multiplex PCR was the method, and the copy in TCRdb shows in-frame clones only, minus some. This table holds about 88,000 clones, 85% to 95% found once. Trimming took 4 bases from V and 2 from J, leaving 13 bases between them. This CDR3 contains 15 residues. Per the germline V gene, CDR1 is SGHDT and CDR2 is YYEEEE. The source is a human donor in good health. Sequencing was performed on T cells isolated from PBMCs. This rearrangement joins TRBV5-6 to TRBJ1-5; weak D call: TRBD1 (6 bases). The CDR3, as DNA: TGTGCCAGCAGCGCCTTGGGGGCACGCAATCAGCCCCAGCATTTT. Its translation is CASSALGARNQPQHF.